Below are 23 T cell receptor beta chains sequenced from a single sample in a study of blood T cell repertoires in COVID-19. Method: immunoSEQ multiplex PCR; TCRdb's copy keeps in-frame clones and lacks some. The data contain about 64,000 clones, roughly 84% of them singletons. The sequenced sample was peripheral blood. The receptors come from a woman aged 55 to 70 with acute or convalescent COVID-19.

The count of this clone is one. The CDR3 region is CASSLEPPRGQMITPQNTEAFF. The CDR3 nucleotides are TGCGCCAGCAGCTTGGAACCCCCCCGCGGACAGATGATAACCCCCCAAAACACTGAAGCTTTCTTT. The chain couples TRBV5-1 to TRBJ1-1; TRBD1 is a possible D gene (6 bases). This CDR3 is built from 22 residues. Germline assignment: CDR1 SGHRS and CDR2 YFSETQ. V was cut by 0 bases and J by 2 bases, with 32 bases left in between.

The V and J genes are TRBV24-1 and TRBJ2-1; TRBD1 matches at 10 bases. The CDR3 runs to 16 residues. V was clipped by 3 bases and J by 6 bases; unmatched bases: 7. Germline CDR1 KGHDR, CDR2 SFDVKD. CDR3 protein: CATSDSRDRGGNEQFF. The DNA for the CDR3 is TGTGCCACCAGTGATAGCCGGGACAGGGGAGGCAATGAGCAGTTCTTC.

V and J are TRBV4-2 and TRBJ1-3; the D is unclear. Germline V gene lookup returns CDR1 LGHNA and CDR2 YNFKEQ. The CDR3 length is 15 residues. V shed 4 bases and J shed 2 bases, with 12 bases lying between them. The CDR3 region is CASSPMTWAGNTIYF. As DNA, the CDR3 is TGTGCCAGCAGCCCGATGACATGGGCTGGAAACACCATATATTTT.

The J gene is TRBJ2-1, the V gene TRBV15; D is ambiguous. V was cut by 5 bases and J by 4 bases, with 18 bases left in between. Germline assignment: CDR1 LNHNV and CDR2 YYDKDF (reference sequence). The CDR3 extends over 16 amino acids. The CDR3 is CATSPSALATYNEQFF. CDR3 bases: TGTGCCACCAGCCCGTCTGCCCTGGCGACATACAATGAGCAGTTCTTC.

This sequence joins TRBV6-4 and TRBJ2-6, with D possibly TRBD1 on 5 matching bases. Germline CDR1 and CDR2: MRHNA and SNTAGT. V was shortened by 3 bases and J by 3 bases, with 6 bases between the two germline ends. The length of the CDR3 is 14 residues. CDR3: CASSEQDGANVLTF. The CDR3 DNA reads as TGTGCCAGCAGTGAACAGGATGGGGCCAACGTCCTGACTTTC.

V and J are TRBV7-3 and TRBJ1-2; D unclear. V was shortened by 4 bases and J by 6 bases, with 21 bases between the two germline ends. This CDR3 is 16 amino acids long. From germline, CDR1 is SGHTA and CDR2 FQGTGA. CDR3 sequence (DNA): TGTGCCAGCAGCTCAATCCTCGGGAGTACAAGGAATGGCTACACCTTC. It codes for CASSSILGSTRNGYTF.

This rearrangement joins TRBV2 to TRBJ1-1; TRBD1 might be the D (5 bases). Germline values: CDR1 SNHLY, CDR2 FYNNEI. Trimming took off 6 bases at V and 1 base at J, with 9 bases between the two ends. CDR3 size: 13 residues. The CDR3 sequence: CASRPGGNTEAFF. The CDR3 DNA reads TGTGCCAGCAGACCCGGGGGGAACACTGAAGCTTTCTTT.

This chain links TRBV4-1 with TRBJ1-1, with 9 bases that match TRBD1. The ends lost 1 base at V and 3 bases at J; junction bases unmatched: 15. The CDR3 length is 19 residues. The germline V gene has CDR1 MGHRA and CDR2 YSYEKL. CDR3 loop: CASSQGVGQGFFRDTEAFF. The CDR3 DNA sequence: TGCGCCAGCAGCCAAGGGGTCGGACAGGGGTTTTTCCGAGACACTGAAGCTTTCTTT.

The chain couples TRBV9 to TRBJ2-2, with 9 bases lining up with TRBD2. Trimming cost V 0 bases and J 6 bases; bases outside gene matches: 6. The CDR3 extends over 16 amino acids. Germline-derived CDR1 and CDR2 are SGDLS and YYNGEE. CDR3 coding DNA: TGTGCCAGCAGCGTAGACGGCGGGGGGGCCCCCGGGGAGCTGTTTTTT. Translated, it gives CASSVDGGGAPGELFF.

In this sample, this clone turned up once. J is TRBJ1-1 and V is TRBV6-6; weak D call: TRBD1 (5 bases). Trimming took 0 bases from V and 3 from J, leaving 11 bases between them. Germline V CDR1 and CDR2: MNHNY, SVGAGI (reference sequence). The length of the CDR3 is 15 residues. This chain's CDR3 is CASSYSSRGDTEAFF. For the CDR3, the DNA is TGTGCCAGCAGTTACTCGAGTAGGGGCGACACTGAAGCTTTCTTT.

The chain has TRBV30 and TRBJ1-1; no clear D. The germline CDR1 and CDR2 sequences are GTSNPN and SVGIG (reference sequence). V was trimmed by 7 bases and J by 2 bases, leaving 11 bases between them. CDR3 length: 12 residues. CDR3 in DNA: TGTGCCTTGGCAGTCAGAAACACTGAAGCTTTCTTT. This gives the protein CALAVRNTEAFF.

V gene TRBV11-3 combines with J gene TRBJ2-2; D unresolved. This CDR3 is 13 amino acids long. CDR1 and CDR2 (germline): SGHNT, YENEEA. The V and J ends lost 5 bases and 5 bases respectively, with 9 bases between them. The CDR3 region is CASSLAYTGELFF. The DNA of the CDR3 is TGTGCCAGCAGCCTCGCGTATACCGGGGAGCTGTTTTTT.

The CDR3 nucleotides read TGCGCCAGCAGTGAGTCTACAGGGGCCATGAACACTGAAGCTTTCTTT. Residues: CASSESTGAMNTEAFF. This rearrangement joins TRBV10-1 to TRBJ1-1; 7 positions agree with TRBD1. Germline CDR1 is WNHNN and CDR2 is SYGVQD (reference sequence). Trimming cost V 0 bases and J 0 bases; bases outside gene matches: 4. CDR3 length equals 16 residues.

CDR3 bases: TGTGCCAGCGGGTTGGCAGGGGACGAGCAGTACTTC. The encoded protein is CASGLAGDEQYF. This rearrangement joins TRBV27 to TRBJ2-7, with a weak D call TRBD1 (6 bases). V was cut by 8 bases and J by 5 bases, with 13 bases left in between. Germline V gene sequence: CDR1 MNHEY, CDR2 SMNVEV (reference sequence). The CDR3 is 12 residues long.

J is TRBJ2-7 and V is TRBV7-6; 8 positions agree with TRBD1. This CDR3 is 15 amino acids long. V was pared by 4 bases and J by 2 bases, with 7 bases of the junction left unmatched. Looked up from germline, CDR1 is SGHVS and CDR2 is FNYEAQ. CDR3 loop: CASSSRQGSAYEQYF. In nucleotides, the CDR3 is TGTGCCAGCAGCTCGAGACAGGGGAGCGCCTACGAGCAGTACTTC.

This clone was recorded only once. The chain recombines TRBV29-1 with TRBJ1-1, with a weak D call TRBD1 (6 bases). Trimming cost V 6 bases and J 1 base, with 12 bases left between them. Germline V lookup: CDR1 SQVTM, CDR2 ANQGSEA. The CDR3 loop spans 13 amino acids. CDR3 region: CSVLDRKNTEAFF. DNA of the CDR3: TGCAGCGTACTCGACAGGAAGAACACTGAAGCTTTCTTT.

The rearrangement links TRBV3-1 (or the pseudogene TRBV3-2) to TRBJ1-6; 7 positions agree with TRBD1. Looked up from germline, CDR1 is LGHDT and CDR2 is YNNKEL (reference sequence). This CDR3 is built from 15 residues. V lost 3 bases and J lost 7; bases outside the gene matches: 6. Here the CDR3 reads CASSHSGTANSPLHF. The CDR3 DNA reads TGTGCCAGCAGCCACTCCGGGACAGCCAATTCACCCCTCCACTTT.

This clone was seen only once. The chain recombines TRBV19 with TRBJ1-5; tentatively, D is TRBD1 (6 bases). Trimming pared 4 bases from V and 1 base from J, leaving 11 bases between. The CDR3 has 15 amino acids. Germline CDR1 and CDR2: LNHDA and SQIVND (reference sequence). The DNA for the CDR3 is TGTGCCAGTAGTAGGGGGGGGGCGAGCAATCAGCCCCAGCATTTT. It encodes CASSRGGASNQPQHF.

The chain joins TRBV2 to TRBJ1-5; 7 nucleotides align to TRBD1. The junction had 7 bases not matched to a gene; V was cut back by 5 bases and J by 6 bases. The CDR3 contains 14 residues. The V gene's germline CDR1 is SNHLY and CDR2 FYNNEI. This CDR3 is CASSQTGVIQPQHF. In nucleotides, the CDR3 is TGTGCCAGCAGTCAAACAGGGGTTATTCAGCCCCAGCATTTT.

The V gene is TRBV19, the J gene TRBJ1-4; D perhaps matches TRBD1 (6 bases). V was trimmed by 5 bases and J by 10 bases, leaving 8 bases between them. The CDR3 is 11 amino acids. Germline loops: CDR1 LNHDA, CDR2 SQIVND (reference sequence). The CDR3 protein is CASSSDRKLFF. The CDR3 coding sequence is TGTGCCAGTAGTTCGGACAGAAAACTGTTTTTT.

The chain has TRBV5-1 and TRBJ2-7, with 9 bases identical to TRBD1. Germline values: CDR1 SGHRS, CDR2 YFSETQ. With 3 bases clipped from V and 4 bases from J, the junction kept 5 bases outside the gene matches. The CDR3 spans 14 residues. The DNA for the CDR3 is TGCGCCAGCAGCTCGGACAGGGGAGAGTACGAGCAGTACTTC. It encodes CASSSDRGEYEQYF.

This clone was observed a handful of times. CDR3 amino acids: CASSEGQGGGEKLFF. The CDR3 coding sequence is TGCGCCAGCAGCGAGGGACAGGGAGGTGGTGAAAAACTGTTTTTT. This chain links TRBV5-1 with TRBJ1-4; TRBD1 matches at 9 bases. With 4 bases clipped from V and 7 bases from J, the junction kept 8 bases outside the gene matches. The length of the CDR3 is 15 residues. Germline V CDR1 and CDR2: SGHRS, YFSETQ.

The chain carries TRBV6-1 and TRBJ1-3, with 9 nucleotides matching TRBD1. Germline values: CDR1 MNHNS, CDR2 SASEGT. The V gene end was trimmed by 3 bases and the J gene end by 0 bases; junction bases not matched to a gene: 6. The CDR3 is 17 residues long. CDR3 in amino acids: CASSEWTGVDSGNTIYF. In DNA, the CDR3 is TGTGCCAGCAGTGAGTGGACAGGGGTCGACTCTGGAAACACCATATATTTT.